Below, 25 T cell receptor beta chains from the same sample are listed, as sequenced in a study of blood T cell repertoires in COVID-19. Assay: immunoSEQ multiplex PCR; the TCRdb copy retains only in-frame clones and omits some. This table has 100,000 to 150,000 clones, more than 70% appearing once. The specimen was peripheral blood. The receptors were sampled from a woman between 25 and 40 years old who had recovered from COVID-19.

This chain connects TRBV6-5 to TRBJ1-2; TRBD1 is a possible D gene (5 bases). V gave up 4 bases and J gave up 1 base, with 13 bases separating them. Germline V gene lookup returns CDR1 MNHEY and CDR2 SVGAGI. The CDR3 has 15 residues. CDR3 in amino acids: CASSSTGLVNYGYTF. In DNA form, the CDR3 reads TGTGCCAGCAGTTCAACAGGTCTTGTTAACTATGGCTACACCTTC.

This chain links TRBV2 with TRBJ1-1; 9 positions agree with TRBD1. J gave up 5 bases and V 6 bases, and 7 bases lay outside the gene matches. The CDR3 totals 14 residues. CDR1 and CDR2 from the germline V gene are SNHLY and FYNNEI. In DNA form, the CDR3 reads TGTGCCAGCAGGCCCACAGGGGGCAGGACTGAAGCTTTCTTT. Amino acids: CASRPTGGRTEAFF.

The rearrangement links TRBV18 to TRBJ2-2; weak D call: TRBD2 (6 bases). This CDR3 is built from 14 residues. Germline CDR1 KGHSH, CDR2 LQKENI. Trimming took 1 base from V and 6 from J, leaving 9 bases between them. CDR3 sequence: CASSPLGEAGELFF. CDR3 bases: TGTGCCAGCTCACCACTTGGGGAGGCCGGGGAGCTGTTTTTT.

The genes are TRBV5-1 and TRBJ2-3, with D maybe TRBD2 (7 bases). The CDR3 consists of 16 residues. The V end lost 7 bases, the J end lost 0 bases, and 18 bases lay between the germline ends. CDR1 is SGHRS and CDR2 is YFSETQ in the germline V gene. The CDR3, as DNA: TGCGCCAGCTCCCTGAGCGGCGGGGGCAGCACAGATACGCAGTATTTT. It specifies CASSLSGGGSTDTQYF. The full variable domain, its missing parts supplied by reference TRBV5-1 and TRBJ2-3, is KAGVTQTPRYLIKTRGQQVTLSCSPISGHRSVSWYQQTPGQGLQFLFEYFSETQRNKGNFPGRFSGRQFSNSRSEMNVSTLELGDSALYLCASSLSGGGSTDTQYFGPGTRLTVL.

The chain employs TRBV6-4 and TRBJ2-3; the match to TRBD2 covers 12 bases. Trimming at V came to 5 bases and at J to 2 bases, leaving 2 bases not matched to a gene. The CDR3 has 15 residues. Germline V gene sequence: CDR1 MRHNA, CDR2 SNTAGT. Here the CDR3 reads CASSRLAGDTDTQYF. The CDR3 region has the DNA TGTGCCAGCAGTCGACTAGCGGGGGACACAGATACGCAGTATTTT.

The chain is built from TRBV7-8 and TRBJ2-1, with D maybe TRBD2 (6 bases). The germline V gene has CDR1 SGHVS and CDR2 FQNEAQ. Trimming stripped 5 bases from V and 7 bases from J, with 18 bases between. This CDR3 comprises 15 residues. The CDR3 loop is CASSPPGLSLNEQFF. CDR3 in DNA: TGTGCCAGCAGCCCCCCGGGACTCTCCCTGAATGAGCAGTTCTTC. The whole variable domain, remainder taken from reference TRBV7-8 and TRBJ2-1, is GAGVSQSPRYKVAKRGQDVALRCDPISGHVSLFWYQQALGQGPEFLTYFQNEAQLDKSGLPSDRFFAERPEGSVSTLKIQRTQQEDSAVYLCASSPPGLSLNEQFFGPGTRLTVL.

The CDR3 region has the DNA TGTGCCAGTAGTTTACGAATCAGCGGGGCGAACACCGGGGAGCTGTTTTTT. Amino acids: CASSLRISGANTGELFF. The chain recombines TRBV19 with TRBJ2-2; 7 nucleotides agree with TRBD2. The CDR3 runs to 17 residues. Germline lookup yields CDR1 LNHDA and CDR2 SQIVND (reference sequence). J lost 0 bases, V lost 5 bases, and 9 bases had no gene match.

The rearrangement joins TRBV10-3 to TRBJ1-2; tentative D call: TRBD1 (6 bases). The length of the CDR3 is 14 residues. Per germline, CDR1 ENHRY and CDR2 SYGVKD. V was shortened by 9 bases and J by 0 bases, with 14 bases between the two germline ends. The CDR3 here is CAMRTAPSNYGYTF. The CDR3, as DNA: TGTGCCATGCGGACAGCGCCTTCTAACTATGGCTACACCTTC.

The genes are TRBV5-4 and TRBJ2-1; 7 positions agree with TRBD1. The CDR3 length is 15 residues. J gave up 7 bases and V 2 bases, and 9 bases lay outside the gene matches. Per the germline V gene, CDR1 is SGHNT and CDR2 is YYREEE (reference sequence). The CDR3 here is CASSLPGQRRNEQFF. CDR3 coding DNA: TGTGCCAGCAGCTTACCGGGACAGAGGCGAAATGAGCAGTTCTTC.

This chain uses TRBV2 with TRBJ1-5; 8 bases align to TRBD1. The germline CDR1 and CDR2 sequences are SNHLY and FYNNEI. Losses at the gene ends were 7 bases for V and 7 bases for J; bases not matched to a gene: 9. This CDR3 has 14 amino acids. This chain's CDR3 is CASTQGQGVQPQHF. Here the CDR3 DNA reads TGTGCCAGCACGCAAGGACAGGGCGTGCAGCCCCAGCATTTT.

This chain links TRBV7-9 with TRBJ2-7, with a weak D call TRBD2 (5 bases). The CDR3 consists of 14 residues. Trimming removed 1 base at V and 5 bases at J, with 12 bases between. Germline lookup yields CDR1 SEHNR and CDR2 FQNEAQ (reference sequence). This CDR3 is CASSLGGFGDEQYF. CDR3 coding DNA: TGTGCCAGCAGCTTAGGAGGGTTCGGCGACGAGCAGTACTTC.

The table lists this clone with a count of one. The rearrangement links TRBV5-6 to TRBJ2-7; TRBD2 aligns across 14 bases. With 0 bases clipped from V and 7 bases from J, the junction kept 15 bases outside the gene matches. Germline lookup yields CDR1 SGHDT and CDR2 YYEEEE. This CDR3 is 19 amino acids long. The CDR3 DNA reads TGTGCCAGCAGCTTGGCCATGTATGGACTAGCGGGAGGTCGGGGAGAGCAGTACTTC. Translating it yields CASSLAMYGLAGGRGEQYF.

This rearrangement joins TRBV18 to TRBJ2-1, with D unresolved. With 3 bases removed from V and 5 bases from J, the gap between germline ends came to 14 bases. Germline assignment: CDR1 KGHSH and CDR2 LQKENI. CDR3 length: 15 residues. CDR3 nucleotides: TGTGCCAGCTCACCCTGGTCAGGTATCAACAATGAGCAGTTCTTC. It yields the protein CASSPWSGINNEQFF.

This chain connects TRBV2 to TRBJ2-3, with D perhaps TRBD2 (5 bases). The CDR3 has 15 amino acids. CDR1 and CDR2 (germline): SNHLY, FYNNEI. V lost 0 bases and J lost 4, with 11 bases in between. CDR3 in DNA: TGTGCCAGCAGTGAAGCTAGTTTGAGGGCAGATACGCAGTATTTT. Amino acid sequence: CASSEASLRADTQYF.

The chain is built from TRBV5-1 and TRBJ1-2, with D perhaps matching TRBD1 (6 bases). Germline V gene data show CDR1 as SGHRS and CDR2 as YFSETQ. The CDR3 is made up of 13 amino acids. Between the trimmed V and J ends, which lost 2 bases and 4 bases, there was a span of 9 bases. The CDR3 nucleotides read TGCGCCAGCAGCTTCGACAGGAGCTATGGCTACACCTTC. Residues: CASSFDRSYGYTF.

V is TRBV10-3 and J is TRBJ2-7, with 7 nucleotides matching TRBD2. Germline trimming cut 5 bases from V and 5 bases from J; bases unmatched to any gene: 15. The CDR3 contains 16 residues. The germline V gene has CDR1 ENHRY and CDR2 SYGVKD. The CDR3 sequence: CAISPQSAGALHEQYF. CDR3 nucleotide sequence: TGTGCCATCAGTCCCCAATCGGCGGGAGCCCTCCACGAGCAGTACTTC.

The rearrangement joins TRBV5-4 to TRBJ2-5; 10 bases agree with TRBD1. This CDR3 region has 16 residues. CDR1 and CDR2 (germline): SGHNT, YYREEE (reference sequence). V lost 5 bases and J lost 4; bases outside the gene matches: 11. Here the CDR3 DNA reads TGTGCCAGCAGTTCCCGGACAGGGGGGAGGGGAGAGACCCAGTACTTC. Protein: CASSSRTGGRGETQYF. The full variable domain, in which reference TRBV5-4 and TRBJ2-5 provide the parts outside the CDR3, is ETGVTQSPTHLIKTRGQQVTLRCSSQSGHNTVSWYQQALGQGPQFIFQYYREEENGRGNFPPRFSGLQFPNYSSELNVNALELDDSALYLCASSSRTGGRGETQYFGPGTRLLVL.

This clone was seen only a few times. The chain has TRBV6-6 and TRBJ2-5; 10 nucleotides align to TRBD1. CDR1 and CDR2 (germline): MNHNY, SVGAGI (reference sequence). CDR3 length equals 13 residues. V lost 5 bases and J lost 5; bases outside the gene matches: 2. The CDR3 bases are TGTGCCAGCAGTAAGACAGGGGGCGAGACCCAGTACTTC. Protein sequence: CASSKTGGETQYF.

A few counts support this clone. This specimen includes other DNA sequences encoding the same CDR3. CDR3 sequence (DNA): TGTGCCAGTAGTAGGGGAGCGGGCGGGCTCTACGAGCAGTACTTC. This gives the protein CASSRGAGGLYEQYF. The chain recombines TRBV19 with TRBJ2-7; TRBD2 might be the D (6 bases). The CDR3 is made up of 15 amino acids. The germline V gene encodes CDR1 LNHDA and CDR2 SQIVND (reference sequence). The V and J ends lost 4 bases and 3 bases respectively, with 16 bases between them. Full variable domain (rest looked up from reference TRBV19 and TRBJ2-7): DGGITQSPKYLFRKEGQNVTLSCEQNLNHDAMYWYRQDPGQGLRLIYYSQIVNDFQKGDIAEGYSVSREKKESFPLTVTSAQKNPTAFYLCASSRGAGGLYEQYFGPGTRLTVT.

V and J are TRBV29-1 and TRBJ2-7; a possible D gene is TRBD1 (6 bases). This CDR3 is 15 amino acids long. V lost 7 bases and J 4 bases, leaving 23 bases between the germline ends. Per germline, CDR1 SQVTM and CDR2 ANQGSEA. CDR3 amino acids: CSAVPWGQGRYEQYF. Here the CDR3 DNA reads TGCAGCGCTGTCCCGTGGGGGCAGGGCCGGTACGAGCAGTACTTC.

The J gene is TRBJ2-1, the V gene TRBV11-2; TRBD1 agrees at 11 bases. Germline CDR1 reads SGHAT; CDR2 reads FQNNGV. The V segment lost 3 bases and the J segment 6 bases; nucleotides outside the gene matches: 4. The CDR3 has 15 amino acids. The CDR3 reads CASSFSGTGGNEQFF. As DNA, the CDR3 is TGTGCCAGCAGCTTTAGCGGGACAGGGGGCAATGAGCAGTTCTTC.

The chain carries TRBV5-1 and TRBJ2-4, with 8 bases identical to TRBD2. The V gene end was trimmed by 3 bases and the J gene end by 8 bases; junction bases not matched to a gene: 10. The CDR3 covers 15 residues. CDR1 and CDR2 (germline): SGHRS, YFSETQ. The CDR3 here is CASSSAGAGGDIQYF. CDR3 in DNA: TGCGCCAGCAGCTCCGCCGGGGCGGGGGGAGACATTCAGTACTTC.

The chain uses TRBV9 and TRBJ1-1, with unresolved D. V was trimmed by 0 bases and J by 1 base, leaving 10 bases between them. Germline CDR1 and CDR2: SGDLS and YYNGEE. The CDR3 length is 15 residues. CDR3 sequence reads: CASSVGSGRNTEAFF. The CDR3 bases are TGTGCCAGCAGCGTAGGTTCGGGGAGGAACACTGAAGCTTTCTTT.

V usage is TRBV6-5 and J usage is TRBJ2-5; 9 nucleotides align to TRBD1. Germline V gene sequence: CDR1 MNHEY, CDR2 SVGAGI. The CDR3 contains 14 residues. J lost 1 base, V lost 4 bases, and 1 base had no gene match. In DNA, the CDR3 is TGTGCCAGCAGTTCACAGGGGGCCCAAGAGACCCAGTACTTC. This encodes CASSSQGAQETQYF.

This clone was seen a single time. V and J are TRBV14 and TRBJ2-7; maybe TRBD2 (8 bases). V lost 1 base, J lost 6 bases, and 22 bases lay in between. The CDR3 contains 17 residues. Germline V gene data show CDR1 as SGHDN and CDR2 as FVKESK. As DNA, the CDR3 is TGTGCCAGCAGCCAAGCGCGATTACAGGGGCGGGAGGCCGAGCAGTACTTC. Protein sequence: CASSQARLQGREAEQYF.